The next 30 T cell receptor beta chains were all read from a single sample in a study of blood T cell repertoires in COVID-19. Clones were sequenced by immunoSEQ multiplex PCR, and TCRdb holds only the in-frame ones, with some missing. The table shows about 140,000 clones, with around nine tenths occurring only once. The sequenced sample was peripheral blood. These receptors all stem from a man aged 55 to 70 with active or convalescent COVID-19.

The gene calls are TRBV5-6 and TRBJ1-1; maybe TRBD1 (5 bases). Germline V CDR1 and CDR2: SGHDT, YYEEEE. Trimming cost V 0 bases and J 1 base, with 10 bases left between them. The CDR3 totals 15 residues. CDR3 protein: CASSLVGVRNTEAFF. DNA of the CDR3: TGTGCCAGCAGCTTGGTAGGGGTAAGGAACACTGAAGCTTTCTTT. Looking up the rest from reference TRBV5-6 and TRBJ1-1 gives the full variable domain: DAGVTQSPTHLIKTRGQQVTLRCSPKSGHDTVSWYQQALGQGPQFIFQYYEEEERQRGNFPDRFSGHQFPNYSSELNVNALLLGDSALYLCASSLVGVRNTEAFFGQGTRLTVV.

The V call is TRBV6-5, the J call TRBJ2-7, with TRBD1 matching over 7 bases. Germline-derived CDR1 and CDR2 are MNHEY and SVGAGI. V gave up 11 bases and J gave up 3 bases; unmatched junction bases: 4. The CDR3 spans 11 residues. This CDR3 reads CAAGTDYEQYF. CDR3 sequence (DNA): TGTGCCGCCGGGACAGACTACGAGCAGTACTTC.

This chain links TRBV24-1 with TRBJ2-3; 11 positions agree with TRBD2. Germline assignment: CDR1 KGHDR and CDR2 SFDVKD. The CDR3 is 16 residues long. V lost 3 bases and J lost 2; bases outside the gene matches: 3. In nucleotides, the CDR3 is TGTGCCACCAGTGATCGACTAGCGGGGTCCACAGATACGCAGTATTTT. As protein: CATSDRLAGSTDTQYF.

V gene TRBV5-1 combines with J gene TRBJ2-1; 8 bases agree with TRBD1. V was clipped by 2 bases and J by 7 bases; unmatched bases: 8. Germline CDR1 is SGHRS and CDR2 is YFSETQ. This CDR3 has 15 residues. The CDR3 loop reads CASSLGQGGINEQFF. As DNA, the CDR3 is TGCGCCAGCAGCTTAGGACAGGGAGGTATTAATGAGCAGTTCTTC.

The chain employs TRBV9 and TRBJ1-2; no reliable D call. The V end was cut by 4 bases, the J end by 4 bases, with 14 bases between. The germline gives CDR1 SGDLS, CDR2 YYNGEE. The CDR3 is made up of 14 amino acids. For the CDR3, the DNA is TGTGCCAGCAGCCCCGGCGGTTACCTCTATGGCTACACCTTC. Protein sequence: CASSPGGYLYGYTF.

The chain recombines TRBV11-2 with TRBJ1-6; 10 bases match TRBD1. Germline V gene sequence: CDR1 SGHAT, CDR2 FQNNGV. The CDR3 has 13 amino acids. With V trimmed by 5 bases and J by 10 bases, 2 bases remained unmatched. CDR3 region: CASSPGQGSPLHF. The CDR3 nucleotides are TGTGCCAGCAGCCCGGGACAGGGGTCACCCCTCCACTTT.

The chain recombines TRBV4-3 with TRBJ2-6; D might be TRBD1 (6 bases). CDR1 is LGHNA and CDR2 is YSLEER in the germline V gene. This CDR3 is built from 16 residues. V gave up 0 bases and J gave up 4 bases, with 10 bases separating them. The CDR3 protein is CASSQEPGAGANVLTF. The CDR3 region has the DNA TGCGCCAGCAGCCAAGAACCAGGGGCCGGGGCCAACGTCCTGACTTTC.

This clone is a singleton in its sample. V is TRBV27 and J is TRBJ2-7; TRBD2 agrees at 12 bases. The germline V gene encodes CDR1 MNHEY and CDR2 SMNVEV (reference sequence). V lost 5 bases, J lost 4 bases, and 12 bases stayed unmatched. The CDR3 sequence is 17 residues long. CDR3 amino acids: CASSPIGLAGRRYEQYF. The CDR3 DNA is TGTGCCAGCAGTCCCATCGGACTAGCGGGGAGAAGGTACGAGCAGTACTTC.

This rearrangement joins TRBV5-6 to TRBJ2-1; 8 bases map to TRBD1. Germline V gene data show CDR1 as SGHDT and CDR2 as YYEEEE. Trimming cost V 0 bases and J 5 bases; bases outside gene matches: 7. CDR3 size: 16 residues. The CDR3 nucleotides read TGTGCCAGCAGCTTGGAGCAGGGGGCATGGCACAATGAGCAGTTCTTC. Its protein is CASSLEQGAWHNEQFF. Full variable domain (missing parts from reference TRBV5-6 and TRBJ2-1): DAGVTQSPTHLIKTRGQQVTLRCSPKSGHDTVSWYQQALGQGPQFIFQYYEEEERQRGNFPDRFSGHQFPNYSSELNVNALLLGDSALYLCASSLEQGAWHNEQFFGPGTRLTVL.

This chain joins TRBV4-1 and TRBJ2-3; TRBD2 aligns across 16 bases. CDR1 is MGHRA and CDR2 is YSYEKL in the germline V gene. The J segment lost 4 bases and the V segment lost 5 bases, leaving 15 bases of the junction unmatched. The CDR3 extends over 20 amino acids. CDR3 bases: TGCGCCAGCAGCTTGACCGGGACTAGCGGGGGGGCCTCGGTCGCAGATACGCAGTATTTT. Protein product: CASSLTGTSGGASVADTQYF.

This chain joins TRBV4-1 and TRBJ1-1, with D possibly being TRBD1 (5 bases). V gave up 6 bases and J gave up 10 bases, with 21 bases separating them. Germline CDR1 reads MGHRA; CDR2 reads YSYEKL. CDR3 size: 14 residues. The CDR3 reads CASRPASGDSAAFF. The CDR3 DNA reads TGCGCCAGCAGACCTGCCAGTGGGGACTCAGCAGCTTTCTTT.

The rearrangement uses TRBV27 and TRBJ1-6, with D tentatively TRBD1 (6 bases). The CDR3 runs 17 residues. Germline lookup yields CDR1 MNHEY and CDR2 SMNVEV (reference sequence). The V end was cut by 6 bases, the J end by 1 base, with 16 bases between. CDR3 sequence reads: CASSWPPTGSYNSPLHF. Here the CDR3 DNA reads TGTGCCAGCAGCTGGCCCCCCACAGGGTCCTATAATTCACCCCTCCACTTT.

The genes are TRBV3-1 (or the pseudogene TRBV3-2) and TRBJ1-6, with D possibly TRBD1 on 6 matching bases. This CDR3 contains 14 residues. V gave up 1 base and J gave up 10 bases, with 11 bases separating them. Germline V CDR1 and CDR2: LGHDT, YNNKEL (reference sequence). CDR3 DNA: TGTGCCAGCAGCCAAGGGACAGCGTACTCACCCCTCCACTTT. Translation gives CASSQGTAYSPLHF.

This sequence joins TRBV2 and TRBJ1-4; D call uncertain. Trimming took 3 bases from V and 0 from J, leaving 5 bases between them. Germline CDR1 and CDR2: SNHLY and FYNNEI. The CDR3 length is 14 residues. CDR3: CASSDGPTNEKLFF. The DNA of the CDR3 is TGTGCCAGCAGTGATGGGCCAACTAATGAAAAACTGTTTTTT.

This clone was detected once. The rearrangement joins TRBV30 to TRBJ2-5; D might be TRBD1 (6 bases). The V gene lost 3 bases and the J gene lost 5 bases, with 7 bases spanning the gap. The length of the CDR3 is 11 residues. Per germline, CDR1 GTSNPN and CDR2 SVGIG (reference sequence). The CDR3: CAWSRGETQYF. The CDR3 coding sequence is TGTGCCTGGAGCAGGGGTGAGACCCAGTACTTC.

V and J are TRBV7-8 and TRBJ2-7, with D possibly matching TRBD2 (5 bases). Germline V gene lookup returns CDR1 SGHVS and CDR2 FQNEAQ. This CDR3 spans 14 amino acids. V was clipped by 1 base and J by 2 bases, with 9 bases between them. CDR3 coding DNA: TGTGCCAGCAGCTTAGGAGGGTTTACCTACGAGCAGTACTTC. Translation gives CASSLGGFTYEQYF.

The chain has TRBV19 and TRBJ2-5; TRBD1 matches at 9 bases. This CDR3 is built from 14 residues. Unmatched junction bases numbered 8, after V lost 7 bases and J lost 5 bases. CDR1 is LNHDA and CDR2 is SQIVND in the germline V gene (reference sequence). In DNA, the CDR3 is TGTGCCAGTAAACCCGACAGGGGGTTCGAGACCCAGTACTTC. This sequence encodes CASKPDRGFETQYF.

The table lists this clone with a count of one. Other DNA sequences in the same sample also yield this CDR3. The chain uses TRBV10-3 and TRBJ1-2; TRBD1 aligns across 7 bases. The CDR3 loop spans 14 amino acids. The V segment lost 2 bases and the J segment 5 bases; nucleotides outside the gene matches: 5. CDR1 and CDR2 from the germline V gene are ENHRY and SYGVKD. The CDR3 here is CAISEGGGRYGYTF. The CDR3 bases are TGTGCCATCAGTGAGGGAGGGGGCCGGTATGGCTACACCTTC.

The rearrangement joins TRBV27 to TRBJ1-2, with D perhaps TRBD1 (6 bases). V was cut by 6 bases and J by 4 bases, with 21 bases left in between. Germline-derived CDR1 and CDR2 are MNHEY and SMNVEV (reference sequence). The CDR3 is made up of 16 amino acids. The chain's CDR3 is CASSRGGAEMLYGYTF. DNA for the CDR3: TGTGCCAGCAGCAGGGGCGGCGCGGAAATGCTCTATGGCTACACCTTC.

The chain uses TRBV28 and TRBJ2-1; 8 bases align to TRBD2. V shed 2 bases, J shed 7 bases, and the junction held 16 bases outside the gene matches. From germline, CDR1 is MDHEN and CDR2 SYDVKM. The CDR3 covers 18 residues. The CDR3 protein is CASSLNTQGSGGGNEQFF. The CDR3 nucleotides are TGTGCCAGCAGTTTAAATACCCAGGGATCGGGGGGGGGAAATGAGCAGTTCTTC.

J is TRBJ1-2 and V is TRBV28, with a weak D call TRBD1 (5 bases). Germline CDR1 reads MDHEN; CDR2 reads SYDVKM. CDR3 length: 15 residues. Trimming removed 6 bases at V and 1 base at J, with 15 bases between. CDR3 DNA: TGTGCCAGCAGACACCGGGACTCCTATAACTATGGCTACACCTTC. This translates into CASRHRDSYNYGYTF.

V usage is TRBV6-1 and J usage is TRBJ2-7, with TRBD1 identical over 10 bases. Germline trimming cut 0 bases from V and 5 bases from J; bases unmatched to any gene: 4. The germline gives CDR1 MNHNS, CDR2 SASEGT. The CDR3 covers 15 residues. The CDR3 nucleotides read TGTGCCAGCAGTGAAGCGAGGGACAGGGGTCACGAGCAGTACTTC. Its protein is CASSEARDRGHEQYF.

This clone has only one observation. The chain is built from TRBV4-1 and TRBJ1-1; 9 bases align to TRBD1. The CDR3 runs 16 residues. Germline loops: CDR1 MGHRA, CDR2 YSYEKL. The V gene end was trimmed by 4 bases and the J gene end by 0 bases; junction bases not matched to a gene: 6. The CDR3 DNA reads as TGCGCCAGCAGCCCCGGACAGGGGCCTGTGAACACTGAAGCTTTCTTT. Its translation is CASSPGQGPVNTEAFF.

V is TRBV27 and J is TRBJ2-1; D might be TRBD2 (6 bases). Deletions cut 6 bases from V and 4 bases from J, with 16 bases between. The CDR3 consists of 15 residues. Germline assignment: CDR1 MNHEY and CDR2 SMNVEV (reference sequence). The CDR3 DNA reads TGTGCCAGCAGATATAGCGGAGGGACTTACAATGAGCAGTTCTTC. It specifies CASRYSGGTYNEQFF.

The chain carries TRBV2 and TRBJ1-1; D is unresolved. The germline gives CDR1 SNHLY, CDR2 FYNNEI. V was trimmed by 7 bases and J by 1 base, leaving 10 bases between them. The CDR3 length is 13 residues. CDR3 DNA sequence: TGTGCCAGCATGCCGGGTCCGAACACTGAAGCTTTCTTT. Translated, it gives CASMPGPNTEAFF.

This sequence joins TRBV6-5 and TRBJ2-2; maybe TRBD1 (7 bases). CDR3 length: 14 amino acids. The germline V gene encodes CDR1 MNHEY and CDR2 SVGAGI. Trimming took 2 bases from V and 5 from J, leaving 9 bases between them. CDR3 in amino acids: CASSYPGGTGELFF. Here the CDR3 DNA reads TGTGCCAGCAGTTACCCAGGGGGGACCGGGGAGCTGTTTTTT.

The gene calls are TRBV24-1 and TRBJ2-1, with D tentatively TRBD1 (6 bases). The CDR3 has 14 amino acids. The V and J ends lost 1 base and 7 bases respectively, with 10 bases between them. Germline V CDR1 and CDR2: KGHDR, SFDVKD. The CDR3 nucleotides read TGTGCCACCAGTGATTTTACCAGGGGAAATGAGCAGTTCTTC. Amino acid sequence: CATSDFTRGNEQFF.

The chain joins TRBV2 to TRBJ1-2, with 7 bases aligning to TRBD1. Unmatched junction bases numbered 8, after V lost 6 bases and J lost 4 bases. CDR3 size: 14 residues. Germline values: CDR1 SNHLY, CDR2 FYNNEI. The CDR3 sequence is CASSTTGDGYGYTF. In DNA form, the CDR3 reads TGTGCCAGCAGCACCACAGGGGATGGCTATGGCTACACCTTC. Supplemented by reference TRBV2 and TRBJ1-2, the full variable domain reads EPEVTQTPSHQVTQMGQEVILRCVPISNHLYFYWYRQILGQKVEFLVSFYNNEISEKSEIFDDQFSVERPDGSNFTLKIRSTKLEDSAMYFCASSTTGDGYGYTFGSGTRLTVV.

The chain is built from TRBV9 and TRBJ2-1; no firm D call. There are 12 residues in the CDR3. Germline V CDR1 and CDR2: SGDLS, YYNGEE. With 4 bases removed from V and 8 bases from J, the gap between germline ends came to 10 bases. The DNA for the CDR3 is TGTGCCAGCAGCCCAAGAGGATATGAGCAGTTCTTC. This gives the protein CASSPRGYEQFF. The entire variable domain, with the rest obtained from reference TRBV9 and TRBJ2-1, is as follows: DSGVTQTPKHLITATGQRVTLRCSPRSGDLSVYWYQQSLDQGLQFLIQYYNGEERAKGNILERFSAQQFPDLHSELNLSSLELGDSALYFCASSPRGYEQFFGPGTRLTVL.

The rearrangement joins TRBV2 to TRBJ1-4; 8 positions match TRBD1. Trimming took 6 bases from V and 5 from J; bases not matched to a gene: 8. In germline, CDR1 is SNHLY, CDR2 FYNNEI. This CDR3 contains 15 residues. CDR3 sequence reads: CASRAGTGPNEKLFF. CDR3 sequence (DNA): TGTGCCAGCAGAGCCGGGACAGGTCCGAATGAAAAACTGTTTTTT.